The source of this T cell receptor beta chain is a study of Graves' ophthalmopathy and Graves' hyperthyroidism. Findings of the study overall: In separating ophthalmopathy from stable hyperthyroidism, a 13-signature model achieved approximately 91% sensitivity and nearly 84% specificity. Blood also contained most of the expanded thyroid clonotypes above 0.001 frequency.

In regard to this clonotype: Its cognate antigen is unknown. A junction boundary mismatches the germline segment, possibly from a read error.

The sequenced template was RNA, covering the TCR beta CDR3 region. The workflow started with a first-round RT-PCR run with HTBI primers and then moved on to a second-round multiplex PCR. From the multiplex PCR reads, TCRdb called clonotypes with MiXCR, one entry per CDR3 protein. The sample lists about 500,000 distinct CDR3 sequences; roughly 40% were seen once. Diagnostic conclusions were grounded in clinical symptoms, serum thyroxine, TRAb, thyroid ultrasound and orbital computed tomography. CDR1 is SGHTA, CDR2 FQGNSA, per germline. The CDR3 totals 11 residues. The receptor comes from an adult man with Graves' hyperthyroidism. The chain uses TRBV7-2 and TRBJ1-1; D unresolved. Material for sequencing was peripheral blood or thyroid tissue (not recorded which). The CDR3 bases are TGTGCCAGCAGCTTATCCACTGAAACTTTCTTC. It yields the protein CASSLSTETFF.